This T cell receptor beta chain is from a study of T cells after yellow fever vaccination. J lost 7 bases, V lost 8 bases, and 14 bases had no gene match. The CDR3 runs 15 residues. The germline V gene has CDR1 MDHEN and CDR2 SYDVKM. TCRdb reprocessed the 5' RACE reads via MiXCR and lists one record per CDR3 protein. The repertoire holds 550,000 or so distinct CDR3 sequences, with roughly a fifth as singletons. The chain carries TRBV28 and TRBJ2-5; TRBD2 matches 9 bases. The sequences come from PBMCs, collected 15 days after the yellow fever booster vaccination. The receptor was derived from a man aged 25-45 years who received the YFV17D yellow fever vaccine. CDR3 region: CASRPSLAGSGTQYF. The CDR3 region has the DNA TGTGCCAGCCGCCCTTCGCTAGCGGGATCGGGGACCCAGTACTTC. The full variable domain, with the rest looked up from reference TRBV28 and TRBJ2-5, is DVKVTQSSRYLVKRTGEKVFLECVQDMDHENMFWYRQDPGLGLRLIYFSYDVKMKEKGDIPEGYSVSREKKERFSLILESASTNQTSMYLCASRPSLAGSGTQYFGPGTRLLVL.